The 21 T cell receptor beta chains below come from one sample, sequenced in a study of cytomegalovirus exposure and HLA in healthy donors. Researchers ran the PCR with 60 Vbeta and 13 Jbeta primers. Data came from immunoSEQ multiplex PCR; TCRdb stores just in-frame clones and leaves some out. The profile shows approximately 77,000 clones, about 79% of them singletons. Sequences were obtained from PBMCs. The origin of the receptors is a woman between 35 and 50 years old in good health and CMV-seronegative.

CDR3 loop: CASSHFPGTFAGEQYF. The CDR3, as DNA: TGCGCCAGCAGCCATTTCCCCGGGACTTTTGCGGGGGAGCAGTACTTC. V is TRBV4-1 and J is TRBJ2-7, with a tentative D call TRBD2 (6 bases). The ends were cut back, 3 bases at V and 7 bases at J, with 22 bases in the middle. Germline V gives CDR1 MGHRA, CDR2 YSYEKL. The CDR3 is 16 amino acids.

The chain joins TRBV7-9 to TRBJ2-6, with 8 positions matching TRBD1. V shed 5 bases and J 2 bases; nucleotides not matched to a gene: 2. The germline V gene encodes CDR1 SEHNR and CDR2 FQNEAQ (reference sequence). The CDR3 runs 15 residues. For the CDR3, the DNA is TGTGCCAGCAGCCCAGGGGGCGCTGGGGCCAACGTCCTGACTTTC. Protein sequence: CASSPGGAGANVLTF.

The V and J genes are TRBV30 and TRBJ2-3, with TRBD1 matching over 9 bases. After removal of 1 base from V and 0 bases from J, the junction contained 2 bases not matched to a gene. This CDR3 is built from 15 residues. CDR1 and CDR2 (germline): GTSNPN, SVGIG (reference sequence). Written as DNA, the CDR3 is TGTGCCTGGAGTGACGGGACAGGGAGCACAGATACGCAGTATTTT. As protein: CAWSDGTGSTDTQYF.

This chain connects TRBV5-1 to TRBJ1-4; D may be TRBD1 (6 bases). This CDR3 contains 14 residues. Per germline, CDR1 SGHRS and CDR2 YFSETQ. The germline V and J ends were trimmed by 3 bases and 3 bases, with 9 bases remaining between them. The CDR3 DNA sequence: TGCGCCAGCAGCTCGACAGGACCTAATGAAAAACTGTTTTTT. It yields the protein CASSSTGPNEKLFF.

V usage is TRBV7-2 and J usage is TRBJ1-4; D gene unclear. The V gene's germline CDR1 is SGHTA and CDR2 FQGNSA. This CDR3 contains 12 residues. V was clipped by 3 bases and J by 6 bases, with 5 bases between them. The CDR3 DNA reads TGTGCCAGCAGCTTCGCGCATGAAAAACTGTTTTTT. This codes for CASSFAHEKLFF.

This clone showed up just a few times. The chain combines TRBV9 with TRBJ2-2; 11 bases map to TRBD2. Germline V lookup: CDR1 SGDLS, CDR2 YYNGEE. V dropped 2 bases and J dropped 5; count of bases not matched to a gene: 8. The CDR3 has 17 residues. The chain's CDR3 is CASSVASGLAVTGELFF. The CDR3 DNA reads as TGTGCCAGCAGCGTTGCCTCGGGACTAGCGGTAACCGGGGAGCTGTTTTTT.

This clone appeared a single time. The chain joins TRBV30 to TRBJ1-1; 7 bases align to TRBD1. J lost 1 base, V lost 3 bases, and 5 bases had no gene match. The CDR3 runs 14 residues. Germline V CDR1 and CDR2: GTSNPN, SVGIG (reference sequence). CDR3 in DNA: TGTGCCTGGAGAGGGGGGACAGAGAACACTGAAGCTTTCTTT. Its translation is CAWRGGTENTEAFF.

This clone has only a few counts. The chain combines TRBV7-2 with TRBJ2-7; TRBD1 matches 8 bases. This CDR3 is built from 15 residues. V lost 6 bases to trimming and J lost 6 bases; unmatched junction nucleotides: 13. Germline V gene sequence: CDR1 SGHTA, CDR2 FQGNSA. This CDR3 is CASRAAGGSAGEQYF. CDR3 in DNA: TGTGCCAGCAGAGCAGCAGGGGGCTCGGCGGGCGAGCAGTACTTC.

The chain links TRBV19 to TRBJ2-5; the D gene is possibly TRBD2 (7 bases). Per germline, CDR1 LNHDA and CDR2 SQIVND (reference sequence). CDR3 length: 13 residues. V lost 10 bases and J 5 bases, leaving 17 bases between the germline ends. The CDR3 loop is CATLPRGGETQYF. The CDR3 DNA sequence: TGTGCCACCCTTCCCAGGGGAGGGGAGACCCAGTACTTC.

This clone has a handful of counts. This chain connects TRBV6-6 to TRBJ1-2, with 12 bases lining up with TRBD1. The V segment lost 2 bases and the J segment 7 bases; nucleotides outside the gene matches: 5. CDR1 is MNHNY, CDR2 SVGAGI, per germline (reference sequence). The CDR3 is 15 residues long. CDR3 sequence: CASSYQGQGAGGYTF. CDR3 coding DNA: TGTGCCAGCAGTTACCAGGGACAGGGGGCAGGTGGCTACACCTTC.

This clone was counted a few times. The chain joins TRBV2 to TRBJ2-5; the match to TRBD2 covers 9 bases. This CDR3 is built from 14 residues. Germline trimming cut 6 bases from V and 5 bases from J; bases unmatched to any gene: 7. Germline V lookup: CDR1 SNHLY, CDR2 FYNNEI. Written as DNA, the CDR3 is TGTGCCAGCAGCTATCTAGCGGGGTCCGAGACCCAGTACTTC. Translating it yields CASSYLAGSETQYF.

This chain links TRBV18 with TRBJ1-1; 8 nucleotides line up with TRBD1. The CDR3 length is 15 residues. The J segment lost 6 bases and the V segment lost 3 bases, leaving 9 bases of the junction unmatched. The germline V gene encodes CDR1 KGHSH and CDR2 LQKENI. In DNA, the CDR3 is TGTGCCAGCTCACCGCGCGGACAGGGAAGTTCTGAAGCTTTCTTT. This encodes CASSPRGQGSSEAFF.

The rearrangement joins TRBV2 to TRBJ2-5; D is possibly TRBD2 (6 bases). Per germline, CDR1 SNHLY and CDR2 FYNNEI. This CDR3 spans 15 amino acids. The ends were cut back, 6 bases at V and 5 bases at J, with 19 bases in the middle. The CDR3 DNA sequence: TGTGCCAGCAGACGCGAAATCAGGGAGGCTGAGACCCAGTACTTC. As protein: CASRREIREAETQYF.

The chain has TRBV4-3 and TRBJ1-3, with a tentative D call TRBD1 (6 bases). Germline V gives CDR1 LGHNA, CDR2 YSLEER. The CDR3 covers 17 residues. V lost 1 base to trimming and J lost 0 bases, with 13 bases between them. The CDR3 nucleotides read TGCGCCAGCAGCCAAGGGTCGGGGGGGGCCTCTGGAAACACCATATATTTT. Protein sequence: CASSQGSGGASGNTIYF.

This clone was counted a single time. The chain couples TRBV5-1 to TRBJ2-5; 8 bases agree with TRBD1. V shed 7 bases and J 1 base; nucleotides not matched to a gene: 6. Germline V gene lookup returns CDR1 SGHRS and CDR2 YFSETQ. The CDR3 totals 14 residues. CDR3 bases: TGCGCCAGCCAAGGACAGGGCGGCCAAGAGACCCAGTACTTC. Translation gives CASQGQGGQETQYF.

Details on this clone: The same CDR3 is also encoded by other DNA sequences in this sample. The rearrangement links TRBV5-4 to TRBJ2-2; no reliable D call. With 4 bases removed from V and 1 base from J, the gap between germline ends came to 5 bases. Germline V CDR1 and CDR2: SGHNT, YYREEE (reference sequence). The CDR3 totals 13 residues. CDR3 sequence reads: CASSRQNTGELFF. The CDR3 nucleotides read TGTGCCAGCAGCAGACAGAACACCGGGGAGCTGTTTTTT.

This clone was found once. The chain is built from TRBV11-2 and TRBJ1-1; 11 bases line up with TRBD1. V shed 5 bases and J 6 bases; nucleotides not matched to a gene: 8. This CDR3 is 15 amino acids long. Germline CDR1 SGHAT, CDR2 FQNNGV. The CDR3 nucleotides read TGTGCCAGCAGCGGAATGGACAGGGGGCACGCTGAAGCTTTCTTT. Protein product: CASSGMDRGHAEAFF.

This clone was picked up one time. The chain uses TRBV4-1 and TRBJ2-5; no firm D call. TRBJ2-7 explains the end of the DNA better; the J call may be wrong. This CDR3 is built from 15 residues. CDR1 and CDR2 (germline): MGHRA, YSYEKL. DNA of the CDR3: TGCGCCAGCAGCTTACGAACCGACTCTGGGTACGAGCAGTACTTC. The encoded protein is CASSLRTDSGYEQYF.

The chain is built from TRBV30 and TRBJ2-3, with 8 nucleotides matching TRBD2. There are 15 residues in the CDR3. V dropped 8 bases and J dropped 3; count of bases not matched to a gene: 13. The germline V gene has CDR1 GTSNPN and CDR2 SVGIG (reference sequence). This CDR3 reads CAQPPSREGTDTQYF. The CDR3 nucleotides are TGTGCCCAACCCCCTAGCCGGGAGGGAACAGATACGCAGTATTTT.

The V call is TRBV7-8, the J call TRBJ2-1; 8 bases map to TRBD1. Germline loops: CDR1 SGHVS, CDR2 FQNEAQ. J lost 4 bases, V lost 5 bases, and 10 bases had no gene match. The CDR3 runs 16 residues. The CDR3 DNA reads TGTGCCAGCAGCGTAAGGTGGGGACAGGTGTACAATGAGCAGTTCTTC. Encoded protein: CASSVRWGQVYNEQFF.

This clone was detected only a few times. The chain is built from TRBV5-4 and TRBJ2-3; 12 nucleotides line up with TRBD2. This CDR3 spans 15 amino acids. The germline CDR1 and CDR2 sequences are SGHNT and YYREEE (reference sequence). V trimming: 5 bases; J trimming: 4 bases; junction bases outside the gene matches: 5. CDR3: CASSRTSGDSDTQYF. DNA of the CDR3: TGTGCCAGCAGTCGGACTAGCGGGGATTCAGATACGCAGTATTTT.